Listed below are T cell receptor beta chains from one sample, sequenced in a study of blood T cell repertoires in COVID-19. Using immunoSEQ multiplex PCR, the repertoire was profiled, and TCRdb retains in-frame clones only, with some absent. The repertoire holds around 230,000 clones, with about nine tenths as singletons. The sequenced sample was PBMCs or T cells enriched from blood (not recorded which). The receptors derive from a woman aged 40 to 50 with acute COVID-19. CDR3s include the opening cysteine and the closing phenylalanine or tryptophan. D genes are given only for firm matches. A clone size is listed for some rows: how often the clone was seen (once, few, many), or a class if it is expanded.

clone_size j_call v_call d_call cdr3_nt cdr3_aa
. TRBJ1-6 TRBV11-2 . TGTGCCAGCAGCTTGGCAGGCGACGATTCACCCCTCCACTTT CASSLAGDDSPLHF
. TRBJ2-2 TRBV27 . TGTGCCAGCAGAAGGAGTGGCACCGGGGAGCTGTTTTTT CASRRSGTGELFF
. TRBJ2-3 TRBV10-3 TRBD1 TGTGCCATCAGTGAGGACAGGGGGCTAACCCCCACAGATACGCAGTATTTT CAISEDRGLTPTDTQYF
once TRBJ2-3 TRBV3-1/TRBV3-2 TRBD2 TGTGCCAGCAGCCATCCCTTTTTGGGGGGGAGTGCAGATACGCAGTATTTT CASSHPFLGGSADTQYF
. TRBJ1-6 TRBV19 . TGTGCCAGTAGTATAATTTTCAGGCACGATAATTCACCCCTCCACTTT CASSIIFRHDNSPLHF
once TRBJ2-5 TRBV5-1 . TGCGCCAGCAGAGCGGACCCTATAGAGACCCAGTACTTC CASRADPIETQYF
. TRBJ1-2 TRBV7-9 TRBD1 TGTGCCAGCAGCTTAGCCCAGGGGGTAGGTTCTGGCTACACCTTC CASSLAQGVGSGYTF
. TRBJ1-1 TRBV3-1/TRBV3-2 . TGTGCCAGCAGCCAAGAAATTCGAACGGGACACCCTAACACTGAAGCTTTCTTT CASSQEIRTGHPNTEAFF
few TRBJ2-2 TRBV6-1 . TGTGCCAGCAGTGAAGCTCCGGGGGTCACCGGGGAGCTGTTTTTT CASSEAPGVTGELFF
few TRBJ1-6 TRBV30 . TGTGCCTGGAGTGTAGGGCAGGGAATCCGCTCACCCCTCCACTTT CAWSVGQGIRSPLHF
. TRBJ2-5 TRBV5-5 . TGTGCCAGCAGCTTGGCCGCGGGACGGAGGTACCAAGAGACCCAGTACTTC CASSLAAGRRYQETQYF
. TRBJ2-3 TRBV7-2 TRBD2 TGTGCCAGCGGATCTAGCGGGGCCACAGATACGCAGTATTTT CASGSSGATDTQYF
. TRBJ1-2 TRBV24-1 TRBD1 TGTGCCACCAGTGAGGGGGGACAGGATGATGGCTACACCTTC CATSEGGQDDGYTF
once TRBJ1-2 TRBV7-2 TRBD1 TGTGCCAGCAGTCCTTCGGGACAGGGAGGGTATGGCTACACCTTC CASSPSGQGGYGYTF
. TRBJ2-3 TRBV29-1 . TGCAGCGTTTCTCAGGGGGGCGCTGGGGATACGCAGTATTTT CSVSQGGAGDTQYF
few TRBJ1-2 TRBV10-2 . TGCGCCAGCAGTGTAGGAGGAGGATATGGCTACACCTTC CASSVGGGYGYTF
. TRBJ1-2 TRBV5-5 TRBD1 TGTGCCAGCAGCTGGGCTAGGACAGGGGGTGGCTACACCTTC CASSWARTGGGYTF
. TRBJ2-5 TRBV5-8 TRBD2 TGTGCCAGCCTCCCTAGCGGAGAGACCCAGTACTTC CASLPSGETQYF
. TRBJ1-6 TRBV18 TRBD1 TGTGCCAGCTCACCGGCACAGGGGCGTAATTCACCCCTCCACTTT CASSPAQGRNSPLHF
. TRBJ2-7 TRBV7-3 TRBD2 TGTGCCAGCAGCTTAAACCCGGGGGGAATCTACGAGCAGTACTTC CASSLNPGGIYEQYF
. TRBJ1-4 TRBV28 TRBD1 TGTGCCAGCAGTCCCCCGGGACAGGGTAATGAAAAACTGTTTTTT CASSPPGQGNEKLFF
once TRBJ1-2 TRBV28 . TGTGCCAGTCGGGAGGGGGTTCAGGGTGGCTACACCTTC CASREGVQGGYTF
. TRBJ1-6 TRBV6-4 . TGTGCCAGCAGTTATAACAGCTACAATTCACCCCTCCACTTT CASSYNSYNSPLHF
once TRBJ1-4 TRBV2 . TGTGCCAGCAGTGCATCAGGGGCGATTAATGAAAAACTGTTTTTT CASSASGAINEKLFF